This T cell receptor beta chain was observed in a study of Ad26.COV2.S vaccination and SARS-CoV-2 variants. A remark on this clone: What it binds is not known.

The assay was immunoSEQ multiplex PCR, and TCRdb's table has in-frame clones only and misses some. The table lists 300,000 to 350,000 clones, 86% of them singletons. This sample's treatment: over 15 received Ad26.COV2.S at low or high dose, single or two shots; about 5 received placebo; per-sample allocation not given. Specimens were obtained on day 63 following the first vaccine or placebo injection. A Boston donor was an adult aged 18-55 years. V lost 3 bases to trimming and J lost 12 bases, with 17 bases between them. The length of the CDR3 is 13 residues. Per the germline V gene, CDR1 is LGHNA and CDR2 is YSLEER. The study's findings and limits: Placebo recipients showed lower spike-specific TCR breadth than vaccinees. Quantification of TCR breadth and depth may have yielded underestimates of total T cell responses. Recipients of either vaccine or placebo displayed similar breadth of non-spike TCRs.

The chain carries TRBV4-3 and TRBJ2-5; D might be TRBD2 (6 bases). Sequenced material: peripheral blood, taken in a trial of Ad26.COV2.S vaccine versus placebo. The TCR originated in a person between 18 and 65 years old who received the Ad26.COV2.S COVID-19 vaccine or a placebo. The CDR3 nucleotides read TGCGCCAGCAGCCAGGACTACCCTTACCCAGAGTACTTC. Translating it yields CASSQDYPYPEYF.